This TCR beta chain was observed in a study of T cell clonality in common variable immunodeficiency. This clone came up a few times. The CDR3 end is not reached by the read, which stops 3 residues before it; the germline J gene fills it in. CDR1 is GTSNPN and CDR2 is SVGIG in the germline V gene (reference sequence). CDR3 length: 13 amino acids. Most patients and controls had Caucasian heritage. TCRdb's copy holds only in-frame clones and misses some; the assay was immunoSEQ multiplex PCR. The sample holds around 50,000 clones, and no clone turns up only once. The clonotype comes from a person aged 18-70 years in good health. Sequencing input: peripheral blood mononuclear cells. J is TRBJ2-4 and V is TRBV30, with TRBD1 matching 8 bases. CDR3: CAWSHTGGAGQYF. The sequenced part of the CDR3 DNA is TGTGCCTGGAGTCATACAGGGGGAGCTGGT.